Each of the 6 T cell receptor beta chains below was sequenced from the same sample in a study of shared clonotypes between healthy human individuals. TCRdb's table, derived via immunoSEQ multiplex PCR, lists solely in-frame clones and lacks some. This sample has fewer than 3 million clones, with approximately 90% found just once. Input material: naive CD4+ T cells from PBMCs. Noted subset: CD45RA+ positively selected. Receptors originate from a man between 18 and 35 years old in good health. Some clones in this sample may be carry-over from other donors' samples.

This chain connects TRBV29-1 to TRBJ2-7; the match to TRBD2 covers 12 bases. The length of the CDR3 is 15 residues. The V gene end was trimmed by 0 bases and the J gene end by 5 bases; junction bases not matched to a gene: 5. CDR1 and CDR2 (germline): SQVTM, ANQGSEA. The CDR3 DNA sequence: TGCAGCGTTGAAGATCGGCCTAGCGGGAGGGACGAGCAGTACTTC. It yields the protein CSVEDRPSGRDEQYF.

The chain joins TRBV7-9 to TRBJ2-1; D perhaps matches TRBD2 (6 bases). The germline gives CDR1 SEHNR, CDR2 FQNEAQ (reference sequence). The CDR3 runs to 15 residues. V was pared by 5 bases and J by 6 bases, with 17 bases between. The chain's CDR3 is CASSPGVTRVNEQFF. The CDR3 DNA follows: TGTGCCAGCAGCCCGGGAGTAACACGAGTCAATGAGCAGTTCTTC.

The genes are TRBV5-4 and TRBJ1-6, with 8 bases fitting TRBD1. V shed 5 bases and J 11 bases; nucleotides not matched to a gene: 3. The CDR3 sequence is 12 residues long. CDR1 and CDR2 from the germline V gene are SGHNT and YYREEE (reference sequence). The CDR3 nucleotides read TGTGCCAGCAGTGTACAGGGGGCACCCCTCCACTTT. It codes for CASSVQGAPLHF.

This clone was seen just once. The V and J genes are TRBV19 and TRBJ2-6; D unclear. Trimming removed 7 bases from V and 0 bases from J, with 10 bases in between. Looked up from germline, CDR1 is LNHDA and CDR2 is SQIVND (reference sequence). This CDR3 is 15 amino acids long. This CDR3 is CASNPNRSGANVLTF. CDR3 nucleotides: TGTGCCAGTAACCCGAACCGCTCTGGGGCCAACGTCCTGACTTTC.

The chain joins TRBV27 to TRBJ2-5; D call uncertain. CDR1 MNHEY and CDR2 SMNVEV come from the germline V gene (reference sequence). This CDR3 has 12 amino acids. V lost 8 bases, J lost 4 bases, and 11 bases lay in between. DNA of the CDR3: TGTGCCAGCGGGGTGCGTCGAGAGACCCAGTACTTC. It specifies CASGVRRETQYF.

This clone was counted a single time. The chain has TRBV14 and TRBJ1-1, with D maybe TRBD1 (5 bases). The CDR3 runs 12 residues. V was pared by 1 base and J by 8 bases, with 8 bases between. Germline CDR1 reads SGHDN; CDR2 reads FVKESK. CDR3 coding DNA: TGTGCCAGCAGCCAAGTGGGACCCGAAGCTTTCTTT. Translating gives CASSQVGPEAFF.